This entry concerns a single TCR beta chain. The antigen is undetermined. This specimen belongs to a study of lymphopenia after photon versus proton radiotherapy. Method: immunoSEQ multiplex PCR; TCRdb's copy keeps in-frame clones and lacks some. In the table there are some 42,000 clones, under 85% of which are singletons. Overall study results and limits: Relative stability marked proton patients; photon patients lost diversity and naive cells. Authors raise, but do not show, better survival with proton therapy. Post-nadir diversity loss with photons came from oligoclonal expansion, particularly CD8+ Temra cells. Larger post-nadir TCR diversity loss correlated inversely with survival in deceased patients.

Trimming cost V 6 bases and J 0 bases; bases outside gene matches: 3. CDR1 is MDHEN and CDR2 is SYDVKM in the germline V gene. The CDR3 is 15 residues long. V and J are TRBV28 and TRBJ2-3, with 10 bases aligning to TRBD2. The source is an older woman with pancreatic cancer. The source was peripheral blood, collected from a patient treated with proton-based radiotherapy. CDR3 residues: CASSQTSGSTDTQYF. The CDR3 DNA sequence: TGTGCCAGCAGCCAGACTAGCGGGAGCACAGATACGCAGTATTTT.